This T cell receptor (beta chain) was sequenced in a study of cytomegalovirus exposure and HLA in healthy donors. The study's findings and limits: A previous analysis found most TCR beta V segments productive roughly 87% or roughly 30% of the time.

This clone has only a few counts. The antigen remains undetermined. Vbeta (60) and Jbeta (13) primers were used in the PCR. Some clones are missing from TCRdb's copy, which holds only in-frame ones; the method was immunoSEQ multiplex PCR. This sample has under 95,000 clones, with about 85% found just once. The receptor was isolated from a woman between 40 and 50 years old in good health and CMV-seropositive. The sample comprised PBMCs.

CDR3 loop: CAWSFGSSSSYNSPLHF. The CDR3 DNA reads TGTGCCTGGAGTTTCGGTTCTTCAAGCTCCTATAATTCACCCCTCCACTTT. V is TRBV30 and J is TRBJ1-6, with unresolved D. Trimming removed 2 bases from V and 0 bases from J, with 14 bases in between. Germline V lookup: CDR1 GTSNPN, CDR2 SVGIG (reference sequence). The CDR3 sequence is 17 residues long.